These 18 T cell receptor beta chains were sequenced from one sample in a study of cytomegalovirus exposure and HLA in healthy donors. Researchers ran the PCR with 60 Vbeta and 13 Jbeta primers. Sequencing was performed with immunoSEQ multiplex PCR; in TCRdb, only in-frame clones are kept and a portion is missing. The table lists about 200,000 clones, with less than 0.9% in the top ten. The sample consisted of PBMCs. These receptors all stem from a boy between 10 and 17 years old in good health and CMV-seronegative.

The chain links TRBV10-3 to TRBJ1-1; 9 positions match TRBD1. J was trimmed by 5 bases and V by 3 bases; bases with no gene match: 7. The CDR3 loop spans 15 amino acids. From germline, CDR1 is ENHRY and CDR2 SYGVKD. The CDR3 sequence: CAISDLLTGGTEAFF. The DNA of the CDR3 is TGTGCCATCAGTGACCTCTTGACAGGGGGGACTGAAGCTTTCTTT.

The chain couples TRBV6-6 to TRBJ1-2; 7 positions agree with TRBD1. Germline trimming cut 5 bases from V and 8 bases from J; bases unmatched to any gene: 11. The CDR3 has 14 residues. Germline V gene sequence: CDR1 MNHNY, CDR2 SVGAGI (reference sequence). The CDR3 protein is CASSDTGVYRGYTF. For the CDR3, the DNA is TGTGCCAGCAGTGATACAGGGGTCTATCGCGGCTACACCTTC.

The chain recombines TRBV7-3 with TRBJ2-2; D is unclear. The germline gives CDR1 SGHTA, CDR2 FQGTGA. V lost 2 bases to trimming and J lost 6 bases, with 13 bases between them. CDR3 size: 15 residues. CDR3 nucleotides: TGTGCCAGCAGCTTATCCCGGGTTGCTTCCGGGGAGCTGTTTTTT. This codes for CASSLSRVASGELFF.

The chain joins TRBV19 to TRBJ1-2; possibly TRBD1 for D (6 bases). Trimming removed 8 bases at V and 2 bases at J, with 18 bases between. Germline assignment: CDR1 LNHDA and CDR2 SQIVND (reference sequence). The CDR3 has 15 residues. CDR3 nucleotide sequence: TGTGCCAGTCTTCGGACAGCCTCCCAAAACTATGGCTACACCTTC. It translates to CASLRTASQNYGYTF.

V and J are TRBV27 and TRBJ2-2; weak D call: TRBD1 (5 bases). Trimming shortened V by 4 bases and J by 4 bases, and 10 bases separated the two germline ends. The CDR3 runs 14 residues. Per the germline V gene, CDR1 is MNHEY and CDR2 is SMNVEV (reference sequence). The CDR3 loop reads CASSYDRITGELFF. The CDR3 nucleotides read TGTGCCAGCAGTTACGACAGAATCACCGGGGAGCTGTTTTTT.

The chain links TRBV7-9 to TRBJ1-5; 8 bases agree with TRBD1. The CDR3 is made up of 14 amino acids. Germline CDR1 and CDR2: SEHNR and FQNEAQ (reference sequence). The junction had 0 bases not matched to a gene; V was cut back by 1 base and J by 4 bases. The CDR3, as DNA: TGTGCCAGCAGCTTAGGGACAGGGAATCAGCCCCAGCATTTT. Amino acid sequence: CASSLGTGNQPQHF.

The chain carries TRBV4-1 and TRBJ2-7; 7 positions agree with TRBD1. The CDR3 has 16 amino acids. Trimming removed 0 bases from V and 3 bases from J; junction bases left unmatched: 8. Germline CDR1 MGHRA, CDR2 YSYEKL. The CDR3 loop is CASSQDLTGVFYEQYF. CDR3 bases: TGCGCCAGCAGCCAAGATTTAACAGGGGTCTTCTACGAGCAGTACTTC.

Here the CDR3 DNA reads TGTGCCAGCAGCTTAGGTTACCCAGGGGGCGCTCGAGCTTTCTTT. It specifies CASSLGYPGGARAFF. The chain combines TRBV7-6 with TRBJ1-1, with 8 bases that match TRBD1. Germline V gives CDR1 SGHVS, CDR2 FNYEAQ. V shed 1 base and J 10 bases; nucleotides not matched to a gene: 11. There are 15 residues in the CDR3.

J is TRBJ2-1 and V is TRBV7-9; a weak D match, TRBD1 (6 bases). CDR1 SEHNR and CDR2 FQNEAQ come from the germline V gene (reference sequence). The CDR3 extends over 17 amino acids. Trimming removed 4 bases at V and 0 bases at J, with 16 bases between. The CDR3: CASSSLSRGPSYNEQFF. DNA of the CDR3: TGTGCCAGCAGCTCACTATCCAGGGGACCCTCCTACAATGAGCAGTTCTTC.

As regards this clone: The junction departs from the called germline gene at one end, perhaps through a read error. The sample contains more than one DNA sequence encoding this CDR3. This chain uses TRBV27 with TRBJ2-7; D is uncertain. The CDR3 totals 12 residues. The germline V gene has CDR1 MNHEY and CDR2 SMNVEV (reference sequence). The chain's CDR3 is CASSLRHHKQYF. The CDR3 region has the DNA TGTGCTAGCAGTTTAAGACACCACAAGCAGTACTTC.

The rearrangement joins TRBV2 to TRBJ2-5, with 13 bases identical to TRBD2. Germline CDR1 reads SNHLY; CDR2 reads FYNNEI. V lost 6 bases to trimming and J lost 2 bases; unmatched junction nucleotides: 12. This CDR3 comprises 18 residues. This chain's CDR3 is CASRRRATSGGQQETQYF. The CDR3 region has the DNA TGTGCCAGCAGGAGAAGAGCGACTAGCGGGGGGCAACAAGAGACCCAGTACTTC. The full variable domain, completed using reference TRBV2 and TRBJ2-5, is EPEVTQTPSHQVTQMGQEVILRCVPISNHLYFYWYRQILGQKVEFLVSFYNNEISEKSEIFDDQFSVERPDGSNFTLKIRSTKLEDSAMYFCASRRRATSGGQQETQYFGPGTRLLVL.

The rearrangement joins TRBV5-1 to TRBJ1-4; 7 nucleotides align to TRBD1. The length of the CDR3 is 15 residues. V was clipped by 0 bases and J by 8 bases; unmatched bases: 7. Germline CDR1 reads SGHRS; CDR2 reads YFSETQ. The CDR3 region is CASSLAHRGSEKLFF. CDR3 DNA sequence: TGCGCCAGCAGCTTGGCCCACAGGGGCAGCGAAAAACTGTTTTTT.

The chain couples TRBV2 to TRBJ2-3; possibly TRBD2 for D (6 bases). V lost 9 bases, J lost 0 bases, and 16 bases lay in between. The CDR3 covers 15 residues. CDR1 is SNHLY, CDR2 FYNNEI, per germline. CDR3 nucleotide sequence: TGTGCCAGTAAAGAGCGGGCGAGAAGCACAGATACGCAGTATTTT. This encodes CASKERARSTDTQYF.

The V and J genes are TRBV10-1 and TRBJ2-1; TRBD2 matches at 7 bases. CDR1 and CDR2 from the germline V gene are WNHNN and SYGVQD (reference sequence). The CDR3 has 15 residues. Trimming took 4 bases from V and 1 from J; bases not matched to a gene: 4. DNA for the CDR3: TGCGCCAGCAGTGGAGCGGGGCCGTCCTACAATGAGCAGTTCTTC. Translation gives CASSGAGPSYNEQFF.

The chain has TRBV9 and TRBJ2-1; the D is unclear. This CDR3 spans 13 amino acids. V lost 3 bases and J lost 3, with 7 bases in between. Germline lookup yields CDR1 SGDLS and CDR2 YYNGEE. CDR3 nucleotide sequence: TGTGCCAGCAGCGCCCTCGTCTACAATGAGCAGTTCTTC. This gives the protein CASSALVYNEQFF.

CDR3 nucleotide sequence: TGTGCCAGCAGTTTGTACAGGGGGCAAACTAATGAAAAACTGTTTTTT. Translation: CASSLYRGQTNEKLFF. The rearrangement links TRBV6-5 to TRBJ1-4, with 9 bases lining up with TRBD1. The junction had 4 bases not matched to a gene; V was cut back by 4 bases and J by 1 base. The CDR3 runs 16 residues. Germline values: CDR1 MNHEY, CDR2 SVGAGI.

The chain has TRBV11-3 and TRBJ2-1, with 7 positions matching TRBD2. V shed 0 bases and J 4 bases; nucleotides not matched to a gene: 3. The CDR3 has 15 residues. Germline V CDR1 and CDR2: SGHNT, YENEEA. Here the CDR3 reads CASSLDGAGYNEQFF. As DNA, the CDR3 is TGTGCCAGCAGCTTAGATGGAGCGGGGTACAATGAGCAGTTCTTC.

This chain joins TRBV14 and TRBJ1-2; TRBD1 matches at 7 bases. With V trimmed by 5 bases and J by 0 bases, 6 bases remained unmatched. The CDR3 loop spans 15 amino acids. Looked up from germline, CDR1 is SGHDN and CDR2 is FVKESK. Written as DNA, the CDR3 is TGTGCCAGCAGCACCGACAGGGAAGCTAACTATGGCTACACCTTC. It is translated as CASSTDREANYGYTF.